Below, 8 T cell receptor beta chains from the same sample are listed, as sequenced in a study of blood T cell repertoires in COVID-19. Sequencing used immunoSEQ multiplex PCR; TCRdb keeps in-frame clones, though not all of them. Here the sample spans 90,000 to 120,000 clones, roughly 69% being singletons. Sequenced: peripheral blood. The receptor set was obtained from a man of 80 years or more with acute or convalescent COVID-19.

The J gene is TRBJ2-5, the V gene TRBV20-1; the match to TRBD2 covers 8 bases. The V gene end was trimmed by 3 bases and the J gene end by 3 bases; junction bases not matched to a gene: 6. The germline V gene encodes CDR1 DFQATT and CDR2 SNEGSKA (reference sequence). This CDR3 contains 14 residues. CDR3 region: CSASSLAGKETQYF. DNA of the CDR3: TGCAGTGCTAGTTCCCTAGCGGGTAAAGAGACCCAGTACTTC.

The chain carries TRBV27 and TRBJ2-7, with TRBD1 matching 10 bases. Per germline, CDR1 MNHEY and CDR2 SMNVEV (reference sequence). The CDR3 covers 13 residues. V lost 7 bases, J lost 4 bases, and 4 bases stayed unmatched. As DNA, the CDR3 is TGTGCCAGCAAGACAGGGGGCGAGTACGAGCAGTACTTC. It encodes CASKTGGEYEQYF.

This clone was observed a single time. This sequence joins TRBV7-2 and TRBJ2-5, with 13 bases identical to TRBD2. V trimming: 3 bases; J trimming: 5 bases; junction bases outside the gene matches: 3. The CDR3 covers 15 residues. Germline lookup yields CDR1 SGHTA and CDR2 FQGNSA. CDR3 in DNA: TGTGCCAGCAGCTTGGGACTAGCGGGATGGGAGACCCAGTACTTC. It is translated as CASSLGLAGWETQYF.

This clone was counted only a few times. This rearrangement joins TRBV3-1 (or the pseudogene TRBV3-2) to TRBJ2-7; no reliable D call. The V gene's germline CDR1 is LGHDT and CDR2 YNNKEL (reference sequence). V lost 0 bases and J 4 bases, leaving 4 bases between the germline ends. The CDR3 loop spans 12 amino acids. The CDR3: CASSQDPYEQYF. CDR3 bases: TGTGCCAGCAGCCAAGATCCTTACGAGCAGTACTTC.

The gene calls are TRBV28 and TRBJ2-2, with D possibly TRBD1 on 5 matching bases. V was trimmed by 7 bases and J by 8 bases, leaving 14 bases between them. CDR1 and CDR2 from the germline V gene are MDHEN and SYDVKM. The CDR3 sequence is 13 residues long. CDR3 coding DNA: TGTGCCAGCACTCAGGCAGGGAAAGGGGAGCTGTTTTTT. Its translation: CASTQAGKGELFF.

The V gene is TRBV5-6, the J gene TRBJ1-4; 8 nucleotides match TRBD1. Germline V gives CDR1 SGHDT, CDR2 YYEEEE. V lost 2 bases, J lost 5 bases, and 5 bases stayed unmatched. The CDR3 spans 15 residues. CDR3 DNA: TGTGCCAGCAGCTTAGCGACAGGGGCGAATGAAAAACTGTTTTTT. Encoded protein: CASSLATGANEKLFF.

The chain recombines TRBV4-1 with TRBJ1-1, with D perhaps matching TRBD1 (5 bases). Germline values: CDR1 MGHRA, CDR2 YSYEKL. Trimming took 0 bases from V and 4 from J, leaving 12 bases between them. The CDR3 length is 15 residues. The CDR3 here is CASSQEEQDITEAFF. The CDR3, as DNA: TGCGCCAGCAGCCAAGAGGAGCAGGACATCACTGAAGCTTTCTTT.

The chain couples TRBV5-1 to TRBJ2-3; 11 nucleotides match TRBD2. Germline lookup yields CDR1 SGHRS and CDR2 YFSETQ. Unmatched junction bases numbered 2, after V lost 1 base and J lost 4 bases. This CDR3 contains 15 residues. The CDR3: CASSLTSGRPDTQYF. The CDR3 nucleotides read TGCGCCAGCAGCTTGACTAGCGGGAGACCAGATACGCAGTATTTT.